This T cell receptor (beta chain) was observed in a study of regulatory T cells in long-lasting Graves disease. The study, taken as a whole, reports: Persistent patients had a count of shared public clonotypes (roughly 2,500) that exceeded that of new patients (approximately 1,000). Persistent disease preferred TRBV28, TRBJ1-2 and TRBJ2-5.

As for time point: persistent/refractory GD, antithyroid drugs over 5 years with positive TRAb. TCR sequences were obtained from RNA taken from PBMCs. Graves' disease diagnosis relied on American Thyroid Association guidelines. Germline loops: CDR1 LNHDA, CDR2 SQIVND (reference sequence). V shed 3 bases, J shed 0 bases, and the junction held 2 bases outside the gene matches. There are 15 residues in the CDR3. This clonotype was counted only a few times. What it binds is unknown. Relying on iRepertoire HTBI primers and Arm-PCR of CDR3 regions, the team built TCR beta libraries. One entry per CDR3 protein, called by TCRdb with MiXCR from the multiplex PCR reads. The top ten clones hold around an eighth of a sample with roughly 400,000 distinct CDR3 sequences, approximately 22% of them seen once.

The sequence was collected from a female donor with Graves disease. The chain recombines TRBV19 with TRBJ1-5, with 7 positions matching TRBD1. The sample consisted of peripheral blood mononuclear cells (PBMCs), taken when the disease was refractory, from a patient treated with antithyroid drugs. In DNA, the CDR3 is TGTGCCAGTAGTATCGGGACAGTTAGCAATCAGCCCCAGCATTTT. This sequence encodes CASSIGTVSNQPQHF. Complete variable domain (other parts from reference TRBV19 and TRBJ1-5): DGGITQSPKYLFRKEGQNVTLSCEQNLNHDAMYWYRQDPGQGLRLIYYSQIVNDFQKGDIAEGYSVSREKKESFPLTVTSAQKNPTAFYLCASSIGTVSNQPQHFGDGTRLSIL.